The subject of this entry is one T cell receptor beta chain. The CDR3 contains 14 residues. V was shortened by 0 bases and J by 2 bases, with 9 bases between the two germline ends. From germline, CDR1 is SGHRS and CDR2 YFSETQ. For Graves' hyperthyroidism to be stable, ophthalmopathy could not progress within 18 months. Hyperthyroidism, newly diagnosed and lasting under 2 months, affected patients aged 18 to 65. It was uncontrolled infection, other autoimmune disease, pregnancy or lactation that excluded patients. The data are from a study of T cells in Graves' hyperthyroidism and ophthalmopathy. Amplified regions were TCR beta CDR3 sequences from RNA transcripts. First-round RT-PCR of the TCR CDR3 relied on the HTBI primer set. TCRdb fed the multiplex PCR reads into MiXCR, producing one record per CDR3 protein. This sample has a few hundred thousand distinct CDR3 sequences, with 15% to 18% found just once.

The sample taken for sequencing was blood. The rearrangement links TRBV5-1 to TRBJ2-7; D is unresolved. This clonotype was sampled from a woman aged 25 to 39 with Graves' hyperthyroidism. CDR3 DNA: TGCGCCAGCAGCTTGGGACGGCAAGCCTACGAGCAGTACTTC. Protein product: CASSLGRQAYEQYF.